The 12 T cell receptor beta chains below come from one sample, sequenced in a study of T cell responses to AZD1222 COVID-19 vaccine (dated by TCRdb to the early 2020s). The time point label here, explained by the study, means: about 28 days (+/-7) after the second vaccine dose. Libraries were constructed by the immunoSEQ multiplex PCR assay. The immuneACCESS repertoire file appears here via TCRdb, limited to in-frame rearrangements. These files lack a portion of the clones; in checked studies, under half of the deficit traces to unresolved V genes, and the cause of the others is not known. In all, the sample holds roughly 180,000 clones, and approximately 90% of those were seen once. 1.3% of the sample is taken by the ten largest. Sample: peripheral blood, taken 28 days after the second AZD1222 dose. The source is an adult who received the AZD1222 COVID-19 vaccine.

The J gene is TRBJ1-2, the V gene TRBV7-2, with D perhaps TRBD1 (5 bases). Per the germline V gene, CDR1 is SGHTA and CDR2 is FQGNSA. Trimming left V 6 bases short and J 6 bases short, with 14 bases between. The CDR3 runs 13 residues. Here the CDR3 reads CASRPSAGHGYTF. The DNA of the CDR3 is TGTGCCAGCAGGCCTTCAGCGGGGCATGGCTACACCTTC.

The V and J genes are TRBV24-1 and TRBJ1-5; 7 bases are a match to TRBD1. Trimming removed 3 bases from V and 3 bases from J; junction bases left unmatched: 7. This CDR3 has 16 amino acids. The germline V gene encodes CDR1 KGHDR and CDR2 SFDVKD. The CDR3, as DNA: TGTGCCACCAGTGATACAAGACAGGGACACAATCAGCCCCAGCATTTT. Translating it yields CATSDTRQGHNQPQHF.

This rearrangement joins TRBV7-9 to TRBJ2-7; tentative D call: TRBD1 (6 bases). The germline V gene encodes CDR1 SEHNR and CDR2 FQNEAQ (reference sequence). V was clipped by 1 base and J by 6 bases, with 16 bases between them. The CDR3 length is 15 residues. The CDR3 loop is CASSLGTGPRGEQYF. In nucleotides, the CDR3 is TGTGCCAGCAGCTTAGGAACAGGGCCTCGGGGCGAGCAGTACTTC.

The chain uses TRBV24-1 and TRBJ1-2; D is unresolved. The CDR3 is made up of 13 amino acids. The V gene's germline CDR1 is KGHDR and CDR2 SFDVKD. Between the trimmed V and J ends, which lost 7 bases and 8 bases, there was a span of 16 bases. CDR3 in amino acids: CATSPSRVGGYTF. Here the CDR3 DNA reads TGTGCCACCAGCCCCAGTAGGGTGGGAGGCTACACCTTC.

This rearrangement joins TRBV27 to TRBJ1-1; 9 bases agree with TRBD1. Germline V CDR1 and CDR2: MNHEY, SMNVEV (reference sequence). V shed 6 bases and J 3 bases; nucleotides not matched to a gene: 8. CDR3 length: 15 residues. Written as DNA, the CDR3 is TGTGCCAGCAGGGAACAGGGGGCCTTGGACACTGAAGCTTTCTTT. It specifies CASREQGALDTEAFF.

This chain connects TRBV2 to TRBJ2-3; 10 bases align to TRBD2. This CDR3 contains 14 residues. The germline V gene has CDR1 SNHLY and CDR2 FYNNEI. The V gene end was trimmed by 4 bases and the J gene end by 6 bases; junction bases not matched to a gene: 4. The CDR3 sequence: CASSVSGGPDTQYF. The DNA of the CDR3 is TGTGCCAGCAGTGTTAGCGGGGGGCCGGATACGCAGTATTTT.

This chain connects TRBV4-3 to TRBJ2-1; D is undetermined. V was clipped by 3 bases and J by 8 bases, with 14 bases between them. The CDR3 runs to 14 residues. From germline, CDR1 is LGHNA and CDR2 YSLEER. CDR3 region: CASSHGLDSDEQFF. DNA of the CDR3: TGCGCCAGCAGCCACGGTCTAGACTCAGATGAGCAGTTCTTC.

As DNA, the CDR3 is TGTGCCAGTACCCTTGGGCCGGACACCGGGGAGCTGTTTTTT. It encodes CASTLGPDTGELFF. The rearrangement links TRBV19 to TRBJ2-2; D is ambiguous. The germline CDR1 and CDR2 sequences are LNHDA and SQIVND (reference sequence). The length of the CDR3 is 14 residues. The V gene lost 7 bases and the J gene lost 3 bases, with 12 bases spanning the gap.

V and J are TRBV7-2 and TRBJ1-2; maybe TRBD1 (6 bases). Germline CDR1 and CDR2: SGHTA and FQGNSA. The V and J ends lost 5 bases and 8 bases respectively, with 18 bases between them. The CDR3 totals 14 residues. The CDR3 protein is CASSPGGRVGGYTF. The CDR3 DNA follows: TGTGCCAGCAGCCCCGGGGGCCGAGTTGGGGGCTACACCTTC.

The gene calls are TRBV6-5 and TRBJ2-1, with TRBD1 matching 8 bases. The CDR3 covers 14 residues. The V and J ends lost 9 bases and 3 bases, in that order; junction bases with no gene match: 7. Germline CDR1 MNHEY, CDR2 SVGAGI. CDR3 residues: CASVTGAIYNEQFF. The CDR3 DNA sequence: TGTGCCAGTGTGACAGGGGCAATCTACAATGAGCAGTTCTTC.

The chain employs TRBV7-8 and TRBJ1-2; D is unresolved. CDR1 is SGHVS, CDR2 FQNEAQ, per germline. CDR3 length equals 13 residues. V was cut by 5 bases and J by 4 bases, with 11 bases left in between. The CDR3 loop is CASSNRRAYGYTF. CDR3 coding DNA: TGTGCCAGCAGCAACCGGAGGGCCTATGGCTACACCTTC.

The chain couples TRBV15 to TRBJ1-5, with D perhaps TRBD1 (5 bases). Germline lookup yields CDR1 LNHNV and CDR2 YYDKDF (reference sequence). Trimming removed 0 bases at V and 7 bases at J, with 10 bases between. This CDR3 has 14 amino acids. CDR3 sequence reads: CATSREGGGQPQHF. DNA for the CDR3: TGTGCCACCAGCAGAGAGGGGGGAGGACAGCCCCAGCATTTT.